The following is a TCR beta chain sequence with its context. This clonotype was counted many times. The target of this receptor is not known. No quality values exist for individual bases; no much larger clone is one base distant. The TCR beta CDR3 regions were amplified from RNA transcripts. The TCR CDR3 was subjected to a first round of RT-PCR using the HTBI primer set and the Qiagen OneStep RT-PCR kit. Libraries were constructed in a second round of multiplex PCR, after which size selection and purification were performed. Paired-end sequencing of the libraries was performed with 100 bp reads on an Illumina HiSeq2000. On the authors' methods: SOAPnuke was used to process the raw data, throwing out any read that contained adapters or uncalled bases, had a mean Phred below 15, or lacked an exact constant-primer or identifier match. COPE v1.2.5 was used to merge the high-quality paired reads, and each unique nucleotide sequence was defined as a clonotype. MiTCR v1.1 was used to align the clonotypes against IMGT TRBV, TRBD and TRBJ reference segments. The analysis was restricted to V-J combinations with a frequency above 0.0001, which together covered over 99% of the repertoires. The TCS score was defined as the ratio of F50 (clonal expansion) to E x V (chaos), calculated using BLOSUM62-based TCRdist between CDR3 peptides within each V-J. Welch's t-statistics and random forest reduced approximately 520 V-J features to 13, which were used in a naive Bayes classifier (R e1071). TCRdb redid the processing of the public reads, applying fastp at Q25 and MiXCR, and retained in-frame beta chains. All rows with the same CDR3 protein become a single entry with the most common DNA and genes. The V and J calls and clone size are TCRdb's, not the authors'. This sample gives over 500,000 distinct CDR3 sequences in total; about 15% of them show up just once. Around 13% of the sample comes from the top ten.

V gives up 3 bases and J gives up 8 bases, and the segment between their germline ends measures 10 bases. From cysteine to phenylalanine, the CDR3 is 12 amino acids long. Only CDR3 DNA remains: 36 bases, in frame from the first base. CDR1 and CDR2 are drawn from the germline V gene (reference sequence): LNHDA, SQIVND. The sample belongs to a study of T cells in Graves' hyperthyroidism and ophthalmopathy (dated by TCRdb to the late 2010s). Context from the whole study: Peripheral blood samples were taken at initial diagnosis, before any treatment was given. According to the paper, TCR Vbeta CDR3 sequencing was carried out on more than 120 peripheral blood samples, which came from fewer than 50 ophthalmopathy, fewer than 80 hyperthyroidism and roughly 17 progressor patients. Prospective prediction of ophthalmopathy was tested in an independent validation cohort of fewer than 20 hyperthyroidism patients and 17 patients who later progressed to ophthalmopathy. After sampling, hyperthyroidism patients received methimazole starting at 30 mg daily, and ophthalmopathy patients received high-dose intravenous methylprednisolone. The 100 discovery patients were randomly split 7:3 into training and test sets. In more than 5 Graves' hyperthyroidism patients, the study also compared T-cell repertoires from thyroid tissue with T-cell repertoires from blood. TCR V-J signatures able to tell the groups apart were searched for in a discovery cohort of 100 patients, of whom over 40 had Graves' ophthalmopathy and 57 had stable Graves' hyperthyroidism.

Graves' hyperthyroidism was defined as stable when no progression to ophthalmopathy occurred over 18 months of follow-up. The hyperthyroidism patients were between 18 and 65 years old and newly diagnosed, with a disease duration of less than 2 months. Patients with uncontrolled infections, other autoimmune diseases, pregnancy or lactation were excluded. Diagnoses were based on clinical symptoms, serum thyroxine and TRAb, thyroid ultrasound and orbital computed tomography. PBMCs were separated from under 12 ml of fresh peripheral blood using Ficoll-Paque density gradient centrifugation. Trizol reagent was used to extract total RNA, and RNA quality was then checked on an Agilent 2100 Bioanalyzer. Findings and caveats that apply to the study as a whole: In validation, the model predicted progression to ophthalmopathy a median of about 6 months before onset, with about 70% sensitivity and just under 75% specificity. Sample size was not statistically predetermined, and investigators were not blinded to group allocation. A 13 V-J signature model separated ophthalmopathy from stable hyperthyroidism, with approximately 87% sensitivity and around 84% specificity in cross-validation and 80%/75% in testing. Most expanded thyroid clonotypes (frequency above 0.001) were also detected in blood, a finding suggesting that blood repertoires may reflect thyroid immune responses.

What was sequenced was blood. The chain was built from TRBV19 and TRBJ1-2, with the D gene not confidently named. The TCR originated in a woman in her thirties or forties with Graves' hyperthyroidism. The nucleotide sequence is TGTGCCAGTAGTATCGCCGGAAGCGGCTACACCTTC. It codes for CASSIAGSGYTF.